The clone carrying this TCR beta chain has more than one count but fewer than ten. Its antigen remains unknown. The data originate from a study of T-cell reconstitution after alpha-beta-depleted transplantation in children. Study-wide results and limits: T-cell counts and diversity at one year post-transplant came mainly from newly produced T cells. Several hundred graft clones that had expanded were reportedly the source of alpha-beta T cells about two months after transplant. Surviving recipient T cells and thymic progenitors accounted for the high day-60 TCRbeta diversity observed in some patients.

This CDR3 has 12 residues. V was pared by 11 bases and J by 2 bases, with 12 bases between. Germline V gene sequence: CDR1 SNHLY, CDR2 FYNNEI. A TCRbeta library incorporating unique molecular identifiers was prepared. In TCRdb, the PCR reads were re-called with MiXCR into one record per CDR3 protein. The sample carries about 980,000 distinct CDR3 sequences, roughly 29% recorded once. The sequence came from a boy under two years old who had a stem cell transplant for SCID, so the T cells may come from the graft donor. The input for sequencing was PBMCs, mostly from graft donor cells, taken 360 days after TCRalphabeta/CD19-depleted stem cell transplant. V usage is TRBV2 and J usage is TRBJ2-5; D unresolved. The DNA of the CDR3 is TGTGCCGGTCGACTGAGTCAAGAGACCCAGTACTTC. Its translation: CAGRLSQETQYF.